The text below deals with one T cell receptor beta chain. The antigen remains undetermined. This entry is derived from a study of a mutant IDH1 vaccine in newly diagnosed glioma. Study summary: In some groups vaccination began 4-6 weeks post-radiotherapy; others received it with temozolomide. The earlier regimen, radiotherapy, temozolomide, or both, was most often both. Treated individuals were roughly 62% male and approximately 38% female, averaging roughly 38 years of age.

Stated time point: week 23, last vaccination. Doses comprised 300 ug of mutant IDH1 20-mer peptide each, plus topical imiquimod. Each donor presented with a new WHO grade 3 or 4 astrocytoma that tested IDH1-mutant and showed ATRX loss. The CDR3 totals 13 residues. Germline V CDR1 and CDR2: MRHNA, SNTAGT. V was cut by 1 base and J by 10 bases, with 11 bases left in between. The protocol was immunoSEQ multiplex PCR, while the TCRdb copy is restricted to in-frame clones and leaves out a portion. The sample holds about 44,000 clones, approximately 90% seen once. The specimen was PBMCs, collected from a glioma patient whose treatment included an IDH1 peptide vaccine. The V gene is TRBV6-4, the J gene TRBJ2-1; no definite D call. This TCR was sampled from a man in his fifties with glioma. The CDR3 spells CASSDWGMGEQFF. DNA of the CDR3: TGTGCCAGCAGTGACTGGGGAATGGGAGAGCAGTTCTTC.